This entry lists 20 T cell receptor beta chains sequenced from one sample in a study of human thymus T cells. The protocol was immunoSEQ multiplex PCR, while the TCRdb copy is restricted to in-frame clones and leaves out a portion. This sample has about 120,000 clones, with approximately 96% found just once. Corrective heart surgery yielded resections, and these provided the thymus tissue. Material for sequencing was thymus tissue. These receptors originate from a boy less than two years old with a congenital heart defect but otherwise immunologically healthy.

The rearrangement joins TRBV28 to TRBJ1-6; D possibly corresponds to TRBD1 (5 bases). The V and J ends lost 4 bases and 9 bases respectively, with 19 bases between them. Germline-derived CDR1 and CDR2 are MDHEN and SYDVKM. The CDR3 has 16 residues. Written as DNA, the CDR3 is TGTGCCAGCAGTTACCCCAGCCAGGGAAAGGGTTCACCCCTCCACTTT. Encoded protein: CASSYPSQGKGSPLHF.

V gene TRBV9 combines with J gene TRBJ2-3; D uncertain. The V end lost 0 bases, the J end lost 7 bases, and 9 bases lay between the germline ends. The CDR3 totals 13 residues. Germline CDR1 and CDR2: SGDLS and YYNGEE. CDR3: CASSVGQENTQYF. CDR3 in DNA: TGTGCCAGCAGCGTAGGTCAGGAAAATACGCAGTATTTT.

V and J are TRBV25-1 and TRBJ2-3; D is unclear. CDR1 is MGHDK and CDR2 is SYGVNS in the germline V gene. The V and J ends lost 0 bases and 3 bases respectively, with 4 bases between them. The CDR3 sequence is 13 residues long. This CDR3 reads CASSEYSTDTQYF. Written as DNA, the CDR3 is TGTGCCAGCAGTGAATATAGTACAGATACGCAGTATTTT.

V gene TRBV5-4 combines with J gene TRBJ2-3, with D possibly TRBD2 on 5 matching bases. This CDR3 has 16 amino acids. The ends were cut back, 2 bases at V and 3 bases at J, with 16 bases in the middle. The germline V gene has CDR1 SGHNT and CDR2 YYREEE (reference sequence). The CDR3 spells CASSLDSPEATDTQYF. The CDR3 DNA follows: TGTGCCAGCAGCTTAGATTCCCCGGAGGCGACAGATACGCAGTATTTT.

The chain joins TRBV14 to TRBJ2-3; D ambiguous. The CDR3 spans 15 residues. Trimming removed 0 bases at V and 3 bases at J, with 10 bases between. CDR1 SGHDN and CDR2 FVKESK come from the germline V gene. The CDR3 DNA is TGTGCCAGCAGCCAAGATGTTGCCGGGACAGATACGCAGTATTTT. As protein: CASSQDVAGTDTQYF.

The genes are TRBV15 and TRBJ1-2, with D unresolved. The length of the CDR3 is 15 residues. V lost 1 base, J lost 1 base, and 10 bases lay in between. CDR1 is LNHNV and CDR2 is YYDKDF in the germline V gene (reference sequence). The CDR3 bases are TGTGCCACCAGCAGAGGACCCATAATTAACTATGGCTACACCTTC. Its protein product is CATSRGPIINYGYTF.

The chain is built from TRBV21-1 and TRBJ2-7; the table's TRBD1 call for D was not verified on the DNA. TRBV21-1 is an annotated pseudogene. This CDR3 region has 15 residues. CDR3 amino acids: CASSKGGREIYEQYF. Here the CDR3 DNA reads TGTGCCAGCAGCAAAGGTGGCAGGGAAATTTACGAGCAGTACTTC.

The chain employs TRBV27 and TRBJ1-1, with TRBD1 as a possible D gene (6 bases). The ends were cut back, 6 bases at V and 1 base at J, with 6 bases in the middle. This CDR3 region has 12 residues. Looked up from germline, CDR1 is MNHEY and CDR2 is SMNVEV (reference sequence). CDR3 region: CASRGANTEAFF. CDR3 DNA sequence: TGTGCCAGCAGGGGGGCGAACACTGAAGCTTTCTTT.

V gene TRBV5-6 combines with J gene TRBJ2-7; 7 bases fit TRBD1. CDR3 length equals 16 residues. Germline V lookup: CDR1 SGHDT, CDR2 YYEEEE. Trimming took 4 bases from V and 7 from J; bases not matched to a gene: 17. The CDR3 region has the DNA TGTGCCAGCAGCCCGGACGGGGACAGTCCCGCGGAAGAGCAGTACTTC. Its translation is CASSPDGDSPAEEQYF. The entire variable domain, with the rest obtained from reference TRBV5-6 and TRBJ2-7, is as follows: DAGVTQSPTHLIKTRGQQVTLRCSPKSGHDTVSWYQQALGQGPQFIFQYYEEEERQRGNFPDRFSGHQFPNYSSELNVNALLLGDSALYLCASSPDGDSPAEEQYFGPGTRLTVT.

The chain joins TRBV11-2 to TRBJ2-7; D call uncertain. The CDR3 sequence is 14 residues long. V was trimmed by 5 bases and J by 1 base, leaving 12 bases between them. Germline V CDR1 and CDR2: SGHAT, FQNNGV. CDR3 coding DNA: TGTGCCAGCAGCCCCCCGACGGTTTCCTACGAGCAGTACTTC. It specifies CASSPPTVSYEQYF.

This chain uses TRBV19 with TRBJ2-3, with D perhaps TRBD2 (7 bases). The V and J ends lost 5 bases and 0 bases respectively, with 18 bases between them. Germline-derived CDR1 and CDR2 are LNHDA and SQIVND (reference sequence). The CDR3 is made up of 17 amino acids. CDR3 in amino acids: CASSVAGGAASTDTQYF. CDR3 nucleotides: TGTGCCAGTAGTGTTGCTGGGGGGGCCGCTAGCACAGATACGCAGTATTTT. The full variable domain, its missing parts supplied by reference TRBV19 and TRBJ2-3, is DGGITQSPKYLFRKEGQNVTLSCEQNLNHDAMYWYRQDPGQGLRLIYYSQIVNDFQKGDIAEGYSVSREKKESFPLTVTSAQKNPTAFYLCASSVAGGAASTDTQYFGPGTRLTVL.

The chain couples TRBV5-6 to TRBJ2-3, with 8 bases matching TRBD2. Unmatched junction bases numbered 3, after V lost 7 bases and J lost 2 bases. Looked up from germline, CDR1 is SGHDT and CDR2 is YYEEEE. The CDR3 sequence is 13 residues long. Written as DNA, the CDR3 is TGTGCCAGCCGACTAGCGCCCACAGATACGCAGTATTTT. Translated, it gives CASRLAPTDTQYF. Filled out from reference TRBV5-6 and TRBJ2-3, the complete variable domain reads DAGVTQSPTHLIKTRGQQVTLRCSPKSGHDTVSWYQQALGQGPQFIFQYYEEEERQRGNFPDRFSGHQFPNYSSELNVNALLLGDSALYLCASRLAPTDTQYFGPGTRLTVL.

The V gene is TRBV21-1, the J gene TRBJ1-2; the D segment call TRBD1 is taken from the table without a DNA check. TRBV21-1 is annotated as a pseudogene. This CDR3 contains 12 residues. DNA of the CDR3: TGTGCCAGCCAGGGCCGCTTCTATGGCTACACCTTC. Protein sequence: CASQGRFYGYTF.

Regarding this clone: One end of the junction does not line up with germline, which may come from a read error. The J gene is TRBJ2-7, the V gene TRBV6-5; D is uncertain. The CDR3 is 13 residues long. Germline V gene lookup returns CDR1 MNHEY and CDR2 SVGAGI. The CDR3, as DNA: TGTGCCGGCAGCCCCACGGTTAACTACGAGCAGTACTTC. It is translated as CAGSPTVNYEQYF.

The CDR3 loop is CASSLERTSGPRGDTQYF. CDR3 nucleotides: TGTGCCAGCAGCCTTGAGAGGACTAGCGGGCCCCGTGGGGATACGCAGTATTTT. The rearrangement joins TRBV19 to TRBJ2-3; 11 nucleotides match TRBD2. The V and J ends lost 9 bases and 6 bases, in that order; junction bases with no gene match: 20. The length of the CDR3 is 18 residues. The V gene's germline CDR1 is LNHDA and CDR2 SQIVND (reference sequence).

V is TRBV19 and J is TRBJ1-4; 7 bases are shared with TRBD1. The CDR3 runs to 18 residues. Looked up from germline, CDR1 is LNHDA and CDR2 is SQIVND (reference sequence). The ends lost 4 bases at V and 0 bases at J; junction bases unmatched: 11. DNA for the CDR3: TGTGCCAGTAGTAGCTCCGGGACAGCGAACCCAACTAATGAAAAACTGTTTTTT. It translates to CASSSSGTANPTNEKLFF. Supplemented by reference TRBV19 and TRBJ1-4, the full variable domain reads DGGITQSPKYLFRKEGQNVTLSCEQNLNHDAMYWYRQDPGQGLRLIYYSQIVNDFQKGDIAEGYSVSREKKESFPLTVTSAQKNPTAFYLCASSSSGTANPTNEKLFFGSGTQLSVL.

This chain links TRBV28 with TRBJ2-3; D is ambiguous. CDR3 length: 13 amino acids. Germline V gene lookup returns CDR1 MDHEN and CDR2 SYDVKM. V lost 7 bases, J lost 4 bases, and 12 bases lay in between. DNA of the CDR3: TGTGCCAGCAACAAGTCGGGCGCAGATACGCAGTATTTT. This translates into CASNKSGADTQYF.

This chain links TRBV27 with TRBJ1-2; 9 nucleotides match TRBD1. This CDR3 has 14 residues. V shed 5 bases and J 5 bases; nucleotides not matched to a gene: 6. CDR1 and CDR2 (germline): MNHEY, SMNVEV (reference sequence). CDR3 protein: CASSRTGEFYGYTF. The CDR3 DNA reads TGTGCCAGCAGTCGGACAGGGGAGTTTTATGGCTACACCTTC.

This chain links TRBV11-2 with TRBJ2-2; 9 nucleotides match TRBD2. Germline V lookup: CDR1 SGHAT, CDR2 FQNNGV. J lost 3 bases, V lost 5 bases, and 4 bases had no gene match. The CDR3 extends over 15 amino acids. CDR3 bases: TGTGCCAGCAGCCAGGGCGGGAGGGACACCGGGGAGCTGTTTTTT. This gives the protein CASSQGGRDTGELFF.

The chain uses TRBV7-2 and TRBJ2-7, with D possibly matching TRBD2 (6 bases). Trimming stripped 1 base from V and 2 bases from J, with 12 bases between. Germline V gene data show CDR1 as SGHTA and CDR2 as FQGNSA. The CDR3 length is 15 residues. CDR3 sequence: CASSLEPAGTYEQYF. The CDR3 DNA reads as TGTGCCAGCAGCTTAGAGCCAGCGGGTACCTACGAGCAGTACTTC.